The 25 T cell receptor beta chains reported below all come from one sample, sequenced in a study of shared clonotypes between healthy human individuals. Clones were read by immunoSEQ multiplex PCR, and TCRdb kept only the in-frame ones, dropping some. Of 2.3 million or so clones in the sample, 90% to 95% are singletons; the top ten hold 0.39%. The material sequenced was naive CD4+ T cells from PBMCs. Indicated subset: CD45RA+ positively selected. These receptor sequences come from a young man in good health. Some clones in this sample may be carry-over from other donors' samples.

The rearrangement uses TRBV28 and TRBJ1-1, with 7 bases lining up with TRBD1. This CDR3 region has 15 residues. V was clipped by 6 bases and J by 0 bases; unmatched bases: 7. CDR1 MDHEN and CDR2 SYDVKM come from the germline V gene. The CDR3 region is CASRTGTAMNTEAFF. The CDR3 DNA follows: TGTGCCAGCAGGACCGGGACAGCTATGAACACTGAAGCTTTCTTT.

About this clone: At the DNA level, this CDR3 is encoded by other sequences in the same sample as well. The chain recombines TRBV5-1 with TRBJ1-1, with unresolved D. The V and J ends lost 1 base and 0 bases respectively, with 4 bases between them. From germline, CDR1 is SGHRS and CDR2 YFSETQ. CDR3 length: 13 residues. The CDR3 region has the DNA TGCGCCAGCAGCTTGTTACTGAACACTGAAGCTTTCTTT. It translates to CASSLLLNTEAFF.

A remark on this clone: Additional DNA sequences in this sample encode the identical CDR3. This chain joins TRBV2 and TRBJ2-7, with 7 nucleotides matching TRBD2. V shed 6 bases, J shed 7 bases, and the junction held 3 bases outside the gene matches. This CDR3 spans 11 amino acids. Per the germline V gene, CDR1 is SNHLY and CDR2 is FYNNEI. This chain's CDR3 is CASRGEGEQYF. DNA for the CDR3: TGTGCCAGCAGGGGGGAGGGGGAGCAGTACTTC.

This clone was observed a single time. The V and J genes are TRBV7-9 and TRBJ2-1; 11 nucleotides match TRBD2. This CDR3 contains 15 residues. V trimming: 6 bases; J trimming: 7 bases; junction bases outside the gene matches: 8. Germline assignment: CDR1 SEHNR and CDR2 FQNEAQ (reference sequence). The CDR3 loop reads CASRILAGVLNEQFF. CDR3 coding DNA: TGTGCCAGCAGGATACTAGCGGGAGTGCTTAATGAGCAGTTCTTC.

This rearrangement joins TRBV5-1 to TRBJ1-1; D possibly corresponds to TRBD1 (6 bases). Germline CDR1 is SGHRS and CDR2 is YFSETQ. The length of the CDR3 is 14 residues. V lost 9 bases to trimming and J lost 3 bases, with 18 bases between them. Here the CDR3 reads CATREGVTDTEAFF. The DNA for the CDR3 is TGCGCCACCCGGGAGGGGGTCACGGACACTGAAGCTTTCTTT.

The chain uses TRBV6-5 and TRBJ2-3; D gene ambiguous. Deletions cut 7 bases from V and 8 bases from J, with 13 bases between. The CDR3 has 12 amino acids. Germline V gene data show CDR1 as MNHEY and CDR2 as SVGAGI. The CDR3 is CASTDFLATQYF. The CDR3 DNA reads TGTGCCAGCACCGACTTTTTGGCTACGCAGTATTTT.

The CDR3 nucleotides read TGTGCCAGCAGCTTAGAAGGGTGGACTGAAGCTTTCTTT. Its protein product is CASSLEGWTEAFF. The rearrangement joins TRBV7-6 to TRBJ1-1; the D is unclear. The V end was cut by 1 base, the J end by 5 bases, with 8 bases between. There are 13 residues in the CDR3. CDR1 and CDR2 (germline): SGHVS, FNYEAQ. The full variable domain, rest sourced from reference TRBV7-6 and TRBJ1-1, is GAGVSQSPRYKVTKRGQDVALRCDPISGHVSLYWYRQALGQGPEFLTYFNYEAQQDKSGLPNDRFSAERPEGSISTLTIQRTEQRDSAMYRCASSLEGWTEAFFGQGTRLTVV.

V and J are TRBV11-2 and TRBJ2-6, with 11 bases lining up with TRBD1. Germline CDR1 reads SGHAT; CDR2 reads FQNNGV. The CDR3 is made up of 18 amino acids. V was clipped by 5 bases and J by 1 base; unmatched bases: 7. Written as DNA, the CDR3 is TGTGCCAGCAGCCTCTGGACAGGGGGCCCGTCTGGGGCCAACGTCCTGACTTTC. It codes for CASSLWTGGPSGANVLTF. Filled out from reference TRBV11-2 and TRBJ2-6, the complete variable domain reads EAGVAQSPRYKIIEKRQSVAFWCNPISGHATLYWYQQILGQGPKLLIQFQNNGVVDDSQLPKDRFSAERLKGVDSTLKIQPAKLEDSAVYLCASSLWTGGPSGANVLTFGAGSRLTVL.

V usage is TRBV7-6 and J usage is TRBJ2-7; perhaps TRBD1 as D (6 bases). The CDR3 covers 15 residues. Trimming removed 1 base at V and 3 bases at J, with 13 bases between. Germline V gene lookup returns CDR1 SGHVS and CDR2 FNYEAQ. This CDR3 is CASSLDGRGNYEQYF. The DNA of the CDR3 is TGTGCCAGCAGCTTAGACGGCAGGGGTAACTACGAGCAGTACTTC. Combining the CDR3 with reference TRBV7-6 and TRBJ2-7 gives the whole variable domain GAGVSQSPRYKVTKRGQDVALRCDPISGHVSLYWYRQALGQGPEFLTYFNYEAQQDKSGLPNDRFSAERPEGSISTLTIQRTEQRDSAMYRCASSLDGRGNYEQYFGPGTRLTVT.

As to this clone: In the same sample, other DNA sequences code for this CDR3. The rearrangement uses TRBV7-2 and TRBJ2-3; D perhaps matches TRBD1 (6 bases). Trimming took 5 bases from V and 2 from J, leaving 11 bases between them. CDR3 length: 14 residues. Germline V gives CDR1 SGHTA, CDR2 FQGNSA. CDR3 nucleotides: TGTGCCAGCAGCCTCGGACAGAACACAGATACGCAGTATTTT. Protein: CASSLGQNTDTQYF. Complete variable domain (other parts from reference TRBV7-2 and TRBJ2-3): GAGVSQSPSNKVTEKGKDVELRCDPISGHTALYWYRQSLGQGLEFLIYFQGNSAPDKSGLPSDRFSAERTGGSVSTLTIQRTQQEDSAVYLCASSLGQNTDTQYFGPGTRLTVL.

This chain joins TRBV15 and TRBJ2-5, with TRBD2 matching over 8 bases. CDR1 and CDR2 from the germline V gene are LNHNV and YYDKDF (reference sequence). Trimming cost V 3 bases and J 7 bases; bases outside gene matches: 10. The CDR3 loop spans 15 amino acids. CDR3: CATSSLPGGEGTQYF. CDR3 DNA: TGTGCCACCAGCAGCCTCCCGGGAGGGGAAGGGACCCAGTACTTC.

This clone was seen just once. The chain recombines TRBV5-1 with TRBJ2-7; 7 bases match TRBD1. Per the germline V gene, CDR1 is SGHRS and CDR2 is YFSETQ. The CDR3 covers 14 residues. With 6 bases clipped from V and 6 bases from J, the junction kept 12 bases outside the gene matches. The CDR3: CASKTGASGLEQYF. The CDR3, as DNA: TGCGCCAGCAAAACAGGGGCCTCGGGGCTCGAGCAGTACTTC.

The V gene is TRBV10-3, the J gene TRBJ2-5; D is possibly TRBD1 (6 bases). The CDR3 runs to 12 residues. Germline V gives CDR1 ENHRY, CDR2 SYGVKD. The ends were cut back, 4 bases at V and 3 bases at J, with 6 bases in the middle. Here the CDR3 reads CAISGQEETQYF. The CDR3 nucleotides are TGTGCCATCAGTGGACAGGAAGAGACCCAGTACTTC.

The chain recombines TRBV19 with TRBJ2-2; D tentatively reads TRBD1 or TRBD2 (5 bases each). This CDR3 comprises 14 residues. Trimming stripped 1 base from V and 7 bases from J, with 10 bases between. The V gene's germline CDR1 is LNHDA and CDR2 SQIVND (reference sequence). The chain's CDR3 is CASSIVRGVGELFF. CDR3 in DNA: TGTGCCAGTAGTATAGTAAGGGGAGTCGGGGAGCTGTTTTTT.

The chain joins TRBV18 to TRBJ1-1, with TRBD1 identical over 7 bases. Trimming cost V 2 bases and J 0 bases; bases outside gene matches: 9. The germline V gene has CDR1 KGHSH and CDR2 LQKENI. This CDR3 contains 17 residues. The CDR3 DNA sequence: TGTGCCAGCTCACCAGGCCAGGGGGTCTCTATGAACACTGAAGCTTTCTTT. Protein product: CASSPGQGVSMNTEAFF.

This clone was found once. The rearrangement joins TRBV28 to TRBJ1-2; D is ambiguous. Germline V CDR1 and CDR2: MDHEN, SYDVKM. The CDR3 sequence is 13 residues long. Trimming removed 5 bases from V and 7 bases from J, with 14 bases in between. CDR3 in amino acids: CASSRTQAAGYTF. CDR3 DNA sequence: TGTGCCAGCAGTAGAACTCAGGCGGCTGGCTACACCTTC.

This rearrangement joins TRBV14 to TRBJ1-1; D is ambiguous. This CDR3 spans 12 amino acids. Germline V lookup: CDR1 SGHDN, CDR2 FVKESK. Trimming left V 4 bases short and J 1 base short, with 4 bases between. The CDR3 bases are TGTGCCAGCAGCCCGGGGAACACTGAAGCTTTCTTT. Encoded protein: CASSPGNTEAFF.

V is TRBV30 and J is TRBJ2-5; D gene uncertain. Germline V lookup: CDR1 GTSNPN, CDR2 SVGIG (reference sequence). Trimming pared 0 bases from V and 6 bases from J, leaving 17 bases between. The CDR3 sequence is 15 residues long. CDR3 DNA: TGTGCCTGGAGTGTGGGCTCCGCGAGTTTCCAGACCCAGTACTTC. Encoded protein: CAWSVGSASFQTQYF.

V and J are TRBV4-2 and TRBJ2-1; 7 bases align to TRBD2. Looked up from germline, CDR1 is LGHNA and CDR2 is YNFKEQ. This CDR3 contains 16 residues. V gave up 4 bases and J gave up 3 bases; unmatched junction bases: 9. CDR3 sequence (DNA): TGTGCCAGCAGCCCGCTTACTACTAGCGACTACAATGAGCAGTTCTTC. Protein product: CASSPLTTSDYNEQFF.

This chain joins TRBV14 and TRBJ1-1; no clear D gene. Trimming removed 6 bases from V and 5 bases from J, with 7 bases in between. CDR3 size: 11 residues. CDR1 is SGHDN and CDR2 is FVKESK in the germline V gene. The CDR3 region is CASRAGTEAFF. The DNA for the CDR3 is TGTGCCAGCAGGGCCGGTACTGAAGCTTTCTTT.

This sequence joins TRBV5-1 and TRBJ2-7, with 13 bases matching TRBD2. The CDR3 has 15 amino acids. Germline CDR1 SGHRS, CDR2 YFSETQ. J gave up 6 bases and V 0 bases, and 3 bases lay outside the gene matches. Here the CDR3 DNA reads TGCGCCAGCAGCTTGGGGACTAGCGGGAGACTCGAGCAGTACTTC. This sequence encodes CASSLGTSGRLEQYF. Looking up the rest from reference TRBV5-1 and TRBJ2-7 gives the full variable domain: KAGVTQTPRYLIKTRGQQVTLSCSPISGHRSVSWYQQTPGQGLQFLFEYFSETQRNKGNFPGRFSGRQFSNSRSEMNVSTLELGDSALYLCASSLGTSGRLEQYFGPGTRLTVT.

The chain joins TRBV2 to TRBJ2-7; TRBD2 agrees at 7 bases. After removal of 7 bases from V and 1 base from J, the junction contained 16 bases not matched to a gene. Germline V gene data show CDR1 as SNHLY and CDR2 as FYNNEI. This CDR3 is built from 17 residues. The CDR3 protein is CASTGRGGRFQSYEQYF. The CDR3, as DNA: TGTGCCAGCACCGGAAGGGGCGGGAGATTTCAGTCCTACGAGCAGTACTTC.

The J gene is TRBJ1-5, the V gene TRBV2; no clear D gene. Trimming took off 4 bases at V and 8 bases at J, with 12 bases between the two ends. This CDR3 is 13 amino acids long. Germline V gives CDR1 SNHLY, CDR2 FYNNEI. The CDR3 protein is CASSGPLREPQHF. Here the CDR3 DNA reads TGTGCCAGCAGTGGGCCCCTACGGGAGCCCCAGCATTTT.

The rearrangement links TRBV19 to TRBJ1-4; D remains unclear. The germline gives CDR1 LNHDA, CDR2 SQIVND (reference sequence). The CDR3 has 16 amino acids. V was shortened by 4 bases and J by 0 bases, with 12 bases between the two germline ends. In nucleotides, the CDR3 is TGTGCCAGTAGTACCCGTGCGGGTTCAACTAATGAAAAACTGTTTTTT. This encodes CASSTRAGSTNEKLFF.

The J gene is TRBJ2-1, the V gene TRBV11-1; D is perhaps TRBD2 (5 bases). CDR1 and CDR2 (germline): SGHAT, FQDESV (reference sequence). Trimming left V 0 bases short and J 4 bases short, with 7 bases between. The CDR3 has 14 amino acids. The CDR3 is CASSLAPGYNEQFF. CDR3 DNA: TGTGCCAGCAGCTTAGCCCCGGGATACAATGAGCAGTTCTTC. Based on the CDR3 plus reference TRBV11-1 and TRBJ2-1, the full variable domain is EAEVAQSPRYKITEKSQAVAFWCDPISGHATLYWYRQILGQGPELLVQFQDESVVDDSQLPKDRFSAERLKGVDSTLKIQPAELGDSAMYLCASSLAPGYNEQFFGPGTRLTVL.